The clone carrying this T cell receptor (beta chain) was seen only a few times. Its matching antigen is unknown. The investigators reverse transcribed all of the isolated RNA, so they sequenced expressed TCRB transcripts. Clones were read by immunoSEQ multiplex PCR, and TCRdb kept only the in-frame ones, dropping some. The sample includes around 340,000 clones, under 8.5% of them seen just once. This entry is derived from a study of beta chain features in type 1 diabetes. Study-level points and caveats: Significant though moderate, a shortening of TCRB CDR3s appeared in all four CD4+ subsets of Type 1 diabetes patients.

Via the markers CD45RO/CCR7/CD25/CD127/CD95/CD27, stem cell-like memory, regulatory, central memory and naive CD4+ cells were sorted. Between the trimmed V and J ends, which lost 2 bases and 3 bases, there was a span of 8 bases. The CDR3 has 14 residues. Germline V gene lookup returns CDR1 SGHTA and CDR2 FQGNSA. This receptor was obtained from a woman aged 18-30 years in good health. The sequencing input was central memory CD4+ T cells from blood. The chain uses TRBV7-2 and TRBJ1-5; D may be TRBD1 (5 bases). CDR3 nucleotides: TGTGCCAGCAGCTTATCAGGGTTCAATCAGCCCCAGCATTTT. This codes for CASSLSGFNQPQHF.